The rows below give T cell receptor beta chains drawn from one sample of a study of blood T cell repertoires in COVID-19. Measured with immunoSEQ multiplex PCR; TCRdb has only the in-frame clones, and not every one. The sample lists approximately 150,000 clones, roughly 86% occurring once. Sequencing was done on a sample of peripheral blood. Source of these receptors: a woman aged 60-75 years who had recovered from COVID-19. The CDR3 runs from the conserved cysteine through the conserved F or W. D genes are given only for firm matches. Size tells how often a clone was seen (once, few, many) or the class of an expanded clone, and some rows leave it out.

>TRBD2|TRBJ2-2|-|TRBV9
TGTGCCAGCAGGACTACGGGGGGGCCCGGCGGGGAGCTGTTTTTT
CASRTTGGPGGELFF
>-|TRBJ2-2|-|TRBV18
TGTGCCAGCTCATCACGGGGCCGCGGGAACACCGGGGAGCTGTTTTTT
CASSSRGRGNTGELFF
>TRBD1|TRBJ2-5|-|TRBV5-4
TGTGCCAGCAGCTTGGAGGTCTGGACAGGCCGAGAGACCCAGTACTTC
CASSLEVWTGRETQYF
>-|TRBJ1-1|-|TRBV5-4
TGTGCCAGCAGCGCCACGGGGGGCGGATACACTGAAGCTTTCTTT
CASSATGGGYTEAFF
>-|TRBJ1-1|-|TRBV28
TGTGCCAGCAACTCTCCGCGAGGGGGAAGTAACACTGAAGCTTTCTTT
CASNSPRGGSNTEAFF
>TRBD1|TRBJ1-5|-|TRBV24-1
TGTGCCACCAGTGATTTGACCCAGGGGGCTTGGCCCCAGCATTTT
CATSDLTQGAWPQHF
>TRBD2|TRBJ2-7|few|TRBV7-9
TGTGCCAGCCTTCCGGGGGAGGGCACCTCCTACGAGCAGTACTTC
CASLPGEGTSYEQYF
>-|TRBJ2-1|once|TRBV7-9
TGTGCCAGCACCCCCCTAGATGGTGAGCAGTTCTTC
CASTPLDGEQFF
>TRBD1|TRBJ1-2|-|TRBV5-1
TGCGCCAGCAGCTTGACAGGGGAGATCGCCTACACCTTC
CASSLTGEIAYTF
>-|TRBJ2-7|-|TRBV24-1
TGTGCCACCAGTGATGACTTGCTCGAGCAGTACTTC
CATSDDLLEQYF
>-|TRBJ2-5|-|TRBV4-2
TGTGCCAGCAGCCAAGAGGCGGGACCGGGACCCCTCCAAGAGACCCAGTACTTC
CASSQEAGPGPLQETQYF
>TRBD1|TRBJ1-3|few|TRBV9
TGTGCCAGCAGCCCAGGGACAGTCTCTGGAAACACCATATATTTT
CASSPGTVSGNTIYF
>-|TRBJ2-2|-|TRBV3-1/TRBV3-2
TGTGCCAGCAGCCTCGGTTCCGGGGAGCTGTTTTTT
CASSLGSGELFF
>TRBD1|TRBJ1-5|-|TRBV30
TGTGCCTGGAGTGGATGGGACAGGCAGTTTAAGGTCAATCAGCCCCAGCATTTT
CAWSGWDRQFKVNQPQHF
>-|TRBJ2-3|-|TRBV5-1
TGCGCCAGCAGGGTAGCAGACGCGGTAGATACGCAGTATTTT
CASRVADAVDTQYF
>-|TRBJ1-6|few|TRBV27
TGTGCCAGCAGTGATGGGAAGAACAGGGCAAATTCACCCCTCCACTTT
CASSDGKNRANSPLHF
>-|TRBJ1-4|-|TRBV5-1
TGCGCCAGCAGCTTGACCTACAGTACTGCAACTAATGAAAAACTGTTTTTT
CASSLTYSTATNEKLFF
>-|TRBJ2-1|-|TRBV5-1
TGCGCCAGCAGTAATGGCCCTAGCGGGACAGGCAATGAGCAGTTCTTC
CASSNGPSGTGNEQFF
>-|TRBJ2-7|-|TRBV2
TGTGCCAGCGCGCTCGGGGCACCGGGGGCCTACGAGCAGTACTTC
CASALGAPGAYEQYF
>TRBD1|TRBJ1-1|-|TRBV3-1/TRBV3-2
TGTGCCAGCAGCCAAGGGACAGGGATCGCTGAAGCTTTCTTT
CASSQGTGIAEAFF
>TRBD2|TRBJ2-3|-|TRBV7-2
TGTGCCAGCAGCCTATGGACTAGCGGGGGGGCAGATACGCAGTATTTT
CASSLWTSGGADTQYF
>TRBD1|TRBJ1-3|-|TRBV4-1
TGCGCCAGCAGCCAAATACAGGGGGCTGGAAACACCATATATTTT
CASSQIQGAGNTIYF
>-|TRBJ1-2|-|TRBV28
TGTGCCAGCAGGCAACAGGGTCCTTTCTATGGCTACACCTTC
CASRQQGPFYGYTF
>-|TRBJ1-2|-|TRBV10-3
TGTGCCATCAGTGAGCCCCCTCAGGGATTCCACTATGGCTACACCTTC
CAISEPPQGFHYGYTF
>-|TRBJ1-1|once|TRBV5-1
TGCGCCAGCAGCCCTTTGGCACAGGGGAACACTGAAGCTTTCTTT
CASSPLAQGNTEAFF
>-|TRBJ1-1|-|TRBV24-1
TGTGCCATCCAGGGAGGCTTCATGAACACTGAAGCTTTCTTT
CAIQGGFMNTEAFF
>TRBD1|TRBJ1-2|-|TRBV7-9
TGTGCCAGCAGCCCGCAAGGGGGCCGACAGGGTGGCCATGGCTACACCTTC
CASSPQGGRQGGHGYTF
>-|TRBJ2-7|-|TRBV3-1/TRBV3-2
TGTGCCAGCAGCCAGGGGGGTTCCACCTACGAGCAGTACTTC
CASSQGGSTYEQYF
>-|TRBJ1-6|few|TRBV19
TGTGCCAGTAGTATTGGGAGTAATTCACCCCTCCACTTT
CASSIGSNSPLHF
>TRBD2|TRBJ2-7|-|TRBV11-2
TGTGCCAGCAGCCCTATCGGGGGGGTAGGGTACGAGCAGTACTTC
CASSPIGGVGYEQYF
>TRBD2|TRBJ2-3|once|TRBV19
TGTGCCAGTGGAACTAGCGGGGGGGCCGATGTAGATACGCAGTATTTT
CASGTSGGADVDTQYF
>-|TRBJ1-3|once|TRBV7-8
TGTGCCAGCAGCGGGCCCAGACAGGTAAACTCTGGAAACACCATATATTTT
CASSGPRQVNSGNTIYF
>-|TRBJ1-2|-|TRBV7-9
TGTGCCAGCAGCTTAAGTGGGGGCGGCTACACCTTC
CASSLSGGGYTF
>-|TRBJ1-1|-|TRBV2
TGTGCCAGCAGTATCGGGACATCCGGTAAAGCTTTCTTT
CASSIGTSGKAFF
>-|TRBJ1-6|-|TRBV18
TGTGCCAGCTCACCTCAACAGGGAGGGAATTCACCCCTCCACTTT
CASSPQQGGNSPLHF
>-|TRBJ1-4|-|TRBV15
TGTGCCACCAGCAGAGACCAGAATGAAAAACTGTTTTTT
CATSRDQNEKLFF
>TRBD1|TRBJ2-7|-|TRBV27
TGTGCCAGCAGTTCCTACAGGGGATTTTACTTC
CASSSYRGFYF
>-|TRBJ2-1|once|TRBV2
TGTGCCAGCAGGGGGGGAGGTGTCTACAATGAGCAGTTCTTC
CASRGGGVYNEQFF
>TRBD1|TRBJ2-1|-|TRBV5-4
TGTGCCAGCAGCTTTTCCTCTTGGACAGGGGAGGCTGAGCAGTTCTTC
CASSFSSWTGEAEQFF
>-|TRBJ2-7|-|TRBV7-6
TGTGCCAGCTCTCAGGGTGGCGAGCAGTACTTC
CASSQGGEQYF
>-|TRBJ2-3|-|TRBV3-1/TRBV3-2
TGTGCCAGCAGCCACGAGACTAGAGGGAGTGACACGCAGTATTTT
CASSHETRGSDTQYF
>TRBD2|TRBJ2-5|-|TRBV7-6
TGTGCCAGCAGCCCGATTTCCGGGACTAGCGGGACAGGGGAGACCCAGTACTTC
CASSPISGTSGTGETQYF
>TRBD1|TRBJ1-1|-|TRBV2
TGTGCCGGCGGACAGGCGGGGCACACTGAAGCTTTCTTT
CAGGQAGHTEAFF
>-|TRBJ2-5|-|TRBV7-6
TGTGCCAGCAGCTTAGGAGGTCAGACCCAGTACTTC
CASSLGGQTQYF
>-|TRBJ2-1|-|TRBV19
TGTGCCAGTAGTATAGGGATGAGACAGTCGTACAATGAGCAGTTCTTC
CASSIGMRQSYNEQFF